These 13 T cell receptor beta chains originate from one sample sequenced in a study of T cells in Graves' hyperthyroidism and ophthalmopathy. RNA transcripts gave rise to amplified TCR beta CDR3 regions. The TCR CDR3 first-round RT-PCR relied on the HTBI primer set. In TCRdb, the multiplex PCR reads were re-called with MiXCR into one record per CDR3 protein. The profile covers about 520,000 distinct CDR3 sequences, with around 22% appearing a single time and about 11% taken by the ten largest. Sequenced material: blood. The receptor set was obtained from a woman under 40 with Graves' ophthalmopathy.

CDR3 sequence: CASSRRGALGETQYF. The CDR3 bases are TGTGCCAGCAGCAGGCGGGGGGCCTTAGGAGAGACCCAGTACTTC. The chain uses TRBV12-3 or TRBV12-4 and TRBJ2-5; TRBD2 aligns across 8 bases. J was trimmed by 4 bases and V by 6 bases; bases with no gene match: 10. This CDR3 spans 15 amino acids.

This clonotype was seen many times. CDR3 sequence reads: CASSQGYAYEQYF. DNA for the CDR3: TGCGCCAGCAGCCAGGGGTACGCCTACGAGCAGTACTTC. The chain is built from TRBV4-1 and TRBJ2-7; D is unclear. The CDR3 has 13 amino acids. V was pared by 3 bases and J by 2 bases, with 8 bases between. Germline V lookup: CDR1 MGHRA, CDR2 YSYEKL.

Comments on this clonotype: With a much larger clone just one base away, this may be a read error. The V and J genes are TRBV10-3 and TRBJ2-6; 11 nucleotides align to TRBD1. The CDR3 has 18 amino acids. The germline CDR1 and CDR2 sequences are ENHRY and SYGVKD. CDR3 residues: CAISGWDRGGTGAYVLTF. In DNA, the CDR3 is TGTGCCATCAGTGGTTGGGACAGGGGGGGAACTGGGGCCTACGTCCTGACTTTC.

This clonotype was recorded a few times. This chain joins TRBV28 and TRBJ2-5; the D is unclear. This CDR3 contains 13 residues. V was clipped by 3 bases and J by 6 bases, with 11 bases between them. Germline lookup yields CDR1 MDHEN and CDR2 SYDVKM. Here the CDR3 reads CASSFSSRQTQYF. DNA for the CDR3: TGTGCCAGCAGTTTTAGCAGCCGGCAGACCCAGTACTTC. The entire variable domain, with the rest obtained from reference TRBV28 and TRBJ2-5, is as follows: DVKVTQSSRYLVKRTGEKVFLECVQDMDHENMFWYRQDPGLGLRLIYFSYDVKMKEKGDIPEGYSVSREKKERFSLILESASTNQTSMYLCASSFSSRQTQYFGPGTRLLVL.

In its sample, this clonotype was seen many times. The chain employs TRBV7-2 and TRBJ2-2; D gene uncertain. Trimming cost V 0 bases and J 2 bases, with 4 bases left between them. The CDR3 extends over 14 amino acids. Germline CDR1 and CDR2: SGHTA and FQGNSA. The CDR3 DNA is TGTGCCAGCAGCTTAGCCCAAAACACCGGGGAGCTGTTTTTT. This codes for CASSLAQNTGELFF.

This clonotype was recorded many times. V usage is TRBV6-2 or TRBV6-3 and J usage is TRBJ1-5; no clear D gene. Trimming took 8 bases from V and 0 from J, leaving 8 bases between them. Germline V gene data show CDR1 as MNHEY and CDR2 as SVGEGT. CDR3 length: 13 residues. Written as DNA, the CDR3 is TGTGCCAGCCAGGCATATAGCAATCAGCCCCAGCATTTT. Translating it yields CASQAYSNQPQHF.

Ten or more counts support this clonotype. The chain employs TRBV12-3 or TRBV12-4 and TRBJ2-5; tentative D call: TRBD2 (6 bases). Trimming stripped 4 bases from V and 2 bases from J, with 14 bases between. CDR3 length equals 15 residues. For the CDR3, the DNA is TGTGCCAGCAGTTCCCCGGGGGTAGGGCAAGAGACCCAGTACTTC. Translation: CASSSPGVGQETQYF.

The chain couples TRBV29-1 to TRBJ1-1; perhaps TRBD1 as D (5 bases). This CDR3 is 11 amino acids long. V shed 5 bases and J shed 6 bases, with 10 bases lying between them. Per germline, CDR1 SQVTM and CDR2 ANQGSEA. DNA of the CDR3: TGCAGCGTTTCAGGGTTTCCTGAAGCTTTCTTT. This translates into CSVSGFPEAFF.

The chain combines TRBV20-1 with TRBJ2-4; the D is unclear. This CDR3 comprises 15 residues. Per the germline V gene, CDR1 is DFQATT and CDR2 is SNEGSKA (reference sequence). V lost 6 bases and J 2 bases, leaving 17 bases between the germline ends. The CDR3 protein is CSASSGRRSKNIQYF. The CDR3 DNA follows: TGCAGTGCGTCCTCCGGGCGGCGTTCCAAAAACATTCAGTACTTC.

This clonotype was seen a handful of times. The chain combines TRBV12-3 or TRBV12-4 with TRBJ1-6; D is undetermined. V lost 3 bases and J 10 bases, leaving 13 bases between the germline ends. The CDR3 totals 14 residues. CDR3 sequence reads: CASSFAGFESPLHF. For the CDR3, the DNA is TGTGCCAGCAGTTTCGCCGGGTTCGAATCACCCCTCCACTTT.

This clonotype was detected only a few times. The rearrangement joins TRBV18 to TRBJ2-5; 9 bases match TRBD2. The CDR3 length is 17 residues. The V gene end was trimmed by 0 bases and the J gene end by 3 bases; junction bases not matched to a gene: 8. Germline V gives CDR1 KGHSH, CDR2 LQKENI. The CDR3 reads CASSPPSGGLYEETQYF. In DNA, the CDR3 is TGTGCCAGCTCACCACCGAGCGGGGGGCTTTATGAAGAGACCCAGTACTTC.

This clonotype occurred a few times. The V gene is TRBV7-9, the J gene TRBJ2-5; D unresolved. This CDR3 region has 12 residues. Germline V CDR1 and CDR2: SEHNR, FQNEAQ (reference sequence). Trimming took off 5 bases at V and 5 bases at J, with 9 bases between the two ends. Here the CDR3 DNA reads TGTGCCAGCAGCCTCAGCGTGGAGACCCAGTACTTC. The encoded protein is CASSLSVETQYF.

This chain connects TRBV12-3 or TRBV12-4 to TRBJ1-2; tentatively, D is TRBD1 (5 bases). The germline V and J ends were trimmed by 2 bases and 4 bases, with 11 bases remaining between them. The CDR3 consists of 14 residues. The CDR3 spells CASSLSSGSYGYTF. The DNA of the CDR3 is TGTGCCAGCAGTTTATCCTCAGGGAGCTATGGCTACACCTTC.